Below, one TCR beta chain is given with its context. The antigen is undetermined. Here immunoSEQ multiplex PCR was the method, and the copy in TCRdb shows in-frame clones only, minus some. The repertoire has 200,000 to 300,000 clones, 90% of them found once; the top ten carry 3% to 3.5%. These data come from a study of cytomegalovirus exposure and HLA in healthy donors. Whole-study context: Both the roughly 120 validation repertoires and the 600 to 700 first-cohort repertoires used the same platform, as reported by a later analysis.

The CDR3 runs 14 residues. Germline CDR1 SQVTM, CDR2 ANQGSEA. The V gene end was trimmed by 7 bases and the J gene end by 5 bases; junction bases not matched to a gene: 10. Study-wide findings and caveats: Cytomegalovirus-associated TCR beta chains were listed, numbering 150 to 200. Rarity characterized most TCR sequences, yet some public TCRs appeared in many donors. Reported performance of the classifier showed diagnosis of cytomegalovirus status with high specificity and sensitivity.

The chain joins TRBV29-1 to TRBJ2-1, with 8 nucleotides matching TRBD1. Material for sequencing was PBMCs. The TCR sequence derives from a woman aged 30 to 39 in good health and CMV-seronegative. The CDR3 sequence: CSGRGQGSHNEQFF. The CDR3 coding sequence is TGCAGCGGACGAGGACAGGGAAGTCACAATGAGCAGTTCTTC.